Reported below is one T cell receptor (beta chain). Antigen specificity is unknown. At one end the junction does not follow the germline gene, possibly because of a read error. Germline CDR1 reads SGHDN; CDR2 reads FVKESK. The CDR3 totals 14 residues. As to time point: longitudinal time-point 3. Unsorted libraries were generated from 2 million PBMCs. These cells had been stored in RNAlater at -80 C. Each TCR transcript was tagged with a 10-nucleotide random UMI during 5'RACE. TCRdb ran MiXCR on the 5' RACE reads and lists one entry per CDR3 protein. The sample includes more than 95,000 distinct CDR3 sequences, 10% to 11% of them seen just once. This record belongs to a study of neurological immune-mediated disorders. The study, taken as a whole, reports: There were no CDR3 amino acid sequences shared by expanded clones across subjects, a result suggesting private repertoires in all groups. In HTLV-1-associated myelopathy, TCR clonal expansion was greatest, whereas multiple sclerosis had the least, falling below healthy controls.

The TCR sequence derives from a female donor with HTLV-1-associated myelopathy (HAM/TSP). Sequenced material: PBMCs. The gene calls are TRBV14 and TRBJ1-1; D is undetermined. The DNA of the CDR3 is TGTGCCAGCAGCCTCCTAACACGGAACACTGAAGCTTGCTTT. This gives the protein CASSLLTRNTEACF.